The 32 T cell receptor beta chains given below trace back to one sample, sequenced in a study of shared clonotypes between healthy human individuals. Produced via immunoSEQ multiplex PCR; TCRdb's table is partial and in-frame only. Among about 680,000 clones, approximately 73% were seen once, and the ten largest hold around 2%. The sample consisted of memory CD4+ T cells sorted from blood. The subset is: CD45RA-negative fraction. The origin of the receptors is a woman aged 25 to 39 in good health.

A note on this clone: The sample has other DNA sequences that encode this CDR3 too. The chain employs TRBV4-2 and TRBJ2-3; D perhaps matches TRBD2 (5 bases). Germline assignment: CDR1 LGHNA and CDR2 YNFKEQ. There are 15 residues in the CDR3. V was cut by 1 base and J by 0 bases, with 8 bases left in between. CDR3 protein: CASSQVVASTDTQYF. The CDR3 nucleotides are TGTGCCAGCAGCCAAGTGGTAGCGAGCACAGATACGCAGTATTTT.

This chain uses TRBV5-1 with TRBJ1-5; 8 bases align to TRBD1. Germline CDR1 reads SGHRS; CDR2 reads YFSETQ. CDR3 size: 15 residues. V shed 0 bases and J 6 bases; nucleotides not matched to a gene: 5. CDR3 DNA: TGCGCCAGCAGCTTGGGGGCAGGGGGCGGTCAGCCCCAGCATTTT. This gives the protein CASSLGAGGGQPQHF.

The chain combines TRBV19 with TRBJ2-1, with D possibly being TRBD2 (5 bases). V lost 3 bases and J 2 bases, leaving 11 bases between the germline ends. Germline CDR1 LNHDA, CDR2 SQIVND (reference sequence). The CDR3 extends over 15 amino acids. The CDR3 bases are TGTGCCAGTAGTATTAATAAGGAGGCCTACAATGAGCAGTTCTTC. It specifies CASSINKEAYNEQFF.

V is TRBV18 and J is TRBJ1-5; D possibly corresponds to TRBD1 (6 bases). The CDR3 runs to 14 residues. Trimming pared 3 bases from V and 4 bases from J, leaving 10 bases between. Germline V lookup: CDR1 KGHSH, CDR2 LQKENI. The CDR3 DNA follows: TGTGCCAGCTCACCCGGGACACAAAATCAGCCCCAGCATTTT. Amino acids: CASSPGTQNQPQHF.

The J gene is TRBJ1-4, the V gene TRBV19; D is unclear. The CDR3 consists of 17 residues. V lost 6 bases to trimming and J lost 7 bases, with 24 bases between them. CDR1 and CDR2 (germline): LNHDA, SQIVND (reference sequence). The CDR3 here is CASSEVDFGPGGEKLFF. The CDR3 bases are TGTGCCAGTAGCGAAGTGGACTTCGGACCTGGAGGTGAAAAACTGTTTTTT. The complete variable domain, with remaining parts taken from reference TRBV19 and TRBJ1-4, reads DGGITQSPKYLFRKEGQNVTLSCEQNLNHDAMYWYRQDPGQGLRLIYYSQIVNDFQKGDIAEGYSVSREKKESFPLTVTSAQKNPTAFYLCASSEVDFGPGGEKLFFGSGTQLSVL.

The V call is TRBV10-3, the J call TRBJ2-1; D could derive from TRBD1 or TRBD2 (5 bases each). V dropped 4 bases and J dropped 5 bases, with 6 bases sitting between them. The CDR3 has 12 residues. The germline CDR1 and CDR2 sequences are ENHRY and SYGVKD. CDR3 DNA sequence: TGTGCCATCAGTGGGGACGACAATGAGCAGTTCTTC. Protein sequence: CAISGDDNEQFF.

The chain has TRBV28 and TRBJ2-1, with 8 bases fitting TRBD2. J was trimmed by 4 bases and V by 4 bases; bases with no gene match: 6. Germline CDR1 is MDHEN and CDR2 is SYDVKM. CDR3 length equals 15 residues. The CDR3 is CASSSPGLGYNEQFF. CDR3 coding DNA: TGTGCCAGCAGTTCACCGGGACTAGGGTACAATGAGCAGTTCTTC.

This clone appeared a few times. V and J are TRBV28 and TRBJ1-1, with D unclear. Trimming left V 6 bases short and J 0 bases short, with 14 bases between. CDR3 length: 15 amino acids. Germline CDR1 is MDHEN and CDR2 is SYDVKM. The CDR3 loop is CASSGGNNMNTEAFF. CDR3 DNA sequence: TGTGCCAGCAGCGGAGGTAATAACATGAACACTGAAGCTTTCTTT. Complete variable domain (other parts from reference TRBV28 and TRBJ1-1): DVKVTQSSRYLVKRTGEKVFLECVQDMDHENMFWYRQDPGLGLRLIYFSYDVKMKEKGDIPEGYSVSREKKERFSLILESASTNQTSMYLCASSGGNNMNTEAFFGQGTRLTVV.

This chain connects TRBV29-1 to TRBJ2-3; a weak D match, TRBD1 (5 bases). V gave up 4 bases and J gave up 2 bases, with 10 bases separating them. CDR3 length: 13 amino acids. Germline loops: CDR1 SQVTM, CDR2 ANQGSEA. CDR3 region: CSVVAGSTDTQYF. The DNA of the CDR3 is TGCAGCGTTGTTGCAGGGTCCACAGATACGCAGTATTTT.

This chain links TRBV2 with TRBJ2-7, with 7 positions matching TRBD1. Unmatched junction bases numbered 6, after V lost 7 bases and J lost 0 bases. This CDR3 has 14 residues. From germline, CDR1 is SNHLY and CDR2 FYNNEI. The CDR3 coding sequence is TGTGCCAGCAAGCAGACAGGGAGCTCCTACGAGCAGTACTTC. Encoded protein: CASKQTGSSYEQYF.

V and J are TRBV25-1 and TRBJ1-5, with unresolved D. Trimming removed 3 bases from V and 3 bases from J, with 12 bases in between. Germline V gives CDR1 MGHDK, CDR2 SYGVNS. This CDR3 region has 15 residues. CDR3 bases: TGTGCCAGCAGTGATGGGCAGTCGAACAATCAGCCCCAGCATTTT. Protein: CASSDGQSNNQPQHF.

The V call is TRBV2, the J call TRBJ2-7; TRBD2 might be the D (6 bases). The CDR3 length is 13 residues. CDR1 is SNHLY and CDR2 is FYNNEI in the germline V gene. V shed 9 bases and J shed 2 bases, with 14 bases lying between them. CDR3 region: CASGGTFAYEQYF. DNA of the CDR3: TGTGCCAGTGGGGGGACTTTCGCCTACGAGCAGTACTTC. The whole variable domain, remainder taken from reference TRBV2 and TRBJ2-7, is EPEVTQTPSHQVTQMGQEVILRCVPISNHLYFYWYRQILGQKVEFLVSFYNNEISEKSEIFDDQFSVERPDGSNFTLKIRSTKLEDSAMYFCASGGTFAYEQYFGPGTRLTVT.

The genes are TRBV27 and TRBJ2-2; 7 bases fit TRBD1. Germline V gene sequence: CDR1 MNHEY, CDR2 SMNVEV (reference sequence). V lost 4 bases, J lost 6 bases, and 8 bases stayed unmatched. The CDR3 covers 15 residues. The DNA of the CDR3 is TGTGCCAGCAGTTCCCTCAGAGGGGGCCCCGGGGAGCTGTTTTTT. Its translation: CASSSLRGGPGELFF.

This clone has a handful of counts. V gene TRBV6-1 combines with J gene TRBJ2-1, with 15 bases fitting TRBD2. With V trimmed by 4 bases and J by 9 bases, 16 bases remained unmatched. The CDR3 consists of 19 residues. Germline V gene lookup returns CDR1 MNHNS and CDR2 SASEGT. CDR3 amino acids: CASSGRGPGLAGGVTEQFF. In DNA form, the CDR3 reads TGTGCCAGCAGTGGACGGGGACCGGGACTAGCGGGAGGAGTTACTGAGCAGTTCTTC.

The chain couples TRBV7-9 to TRBJ2-2; D remains ambiguous. The CDR3 runs 17 residues. Germline loops: CDR1 SEHNR, CDR2 FQNEAQ (reference sequence). V dropped 0 bases and J dropped 6 bases, with 17 bases sitting between them. The CDR3 loop is CASSLAAIMSRAGELFF. The CDR3 DNA follows: TGTGCCAGCAGCTTAGCAGCGATCATGTCCCGCGCCGGGGAGCTGTTTTTT.

Here the CDR3 reads CASSSRQGGPYNEQFF. CDR3 DNA sequence: TGTGCCAGCAGCTCCCGTCAGGGAGGGCCCTACAATGAGCAGTTCTTC. The V gene is TRBV7-8, the J gene TRBJ2-1; 7 positions agree with TRBD2. Germline V gives CDR1 SGHVS, CDR2 FQNEAQ. The trim removed 4 bases at V and 2 bases at J, leaving 8 bases unmatched. CDR3 length: 16 residues.

This clone was counted only a few times. The gene calls are TRBV27 and TRBJ1-5; D ambiguous. V lost 8 bases and J 4 bases, leaving 9 bases between the germline ends. The CDR3 contains 12 residues. Germline V lookup: CDR1 MNHEY, CDR2 SMNVEV (reference sequence). In DNA, the CDR3 is TGTGCCAGCGGCGAGTTAAATCAGCCCCAGCATTTT. Encoded protein: CASGELNQPQHF.

The chain uses TRBV19 and TRBJ2-5, with 8 bases lining up with TRBD1. Germline V gives CDR1 LNHDA, CDR2 SQIVND (reference sequence). J gave up 5 bases and V 7 bases, and 9 bases lay outside the gene matches. The length of the CDR3 is 14 residues. This chain's CDR3 is CASMTGDGVETQYF. CDR3 bases: TGTGCCAGTATGACAGGGGACGGCGTTGAGACCCAGTACTTC.

This clone has only a few counts. The chain couples TRBV18 to TRBJ2-1, with D unclear. Trimming pared 4 bases from V and 7 bases from J, leaving 5 bases between. Germline CDR1 KGHSH, CDR2 LQKENI. CDR3 length equals 11 residues. CDR3 DNA sequence: TGTGCCAGCTCACGGTTGAATGAGCAGTTCTTC. This sequence encodes CASSRLNEQFF.

The chain carries TRBV2 and TRBJ2-1; 11 bases agree with TRBD2. This CDR3 comprises 16 residues. CDR1 is SNHLY and CDR2 is FYNNEI in the germline V gene. V dropped 4 bases and J dropped 6; count of bases not matched to a gene: 8. CDR3 bases: TGTGCCAGCAGTGTTTCGACTAGCGGGATCGGCAATGAGCAGTTCTTC. Encoded protein: CASSVSTSGIGNEQFF.

The V and J genes are TRBV25-1 and TRBJ2-7; possibly TRBD1 for D (5 bases). The CDR3 has 14 residues. Germline CDR1 reads MGHDK; CDR2 reads SYGVNS. Trimming took 2 bases from V and 6 from J, leaving 14 bases between them. Written as DNA, the CDR3 is TGTGCCAGCAGTGAACATTTTCAGGGAAGCGAGCAGTACTTC. It is translated as CASSEHFQGSEQYF.

The rearrangement uses TRBV4-1 and TRBJ1-5; the match to TRBD1 covers 8 bases. V lost 2 bases, J lost 2 bases, and 8 bases stayed unmatched. Germline-derived CDR1 and CDR2 are MGHRA and YSYEKL. This CDR3 comprises 17 residues. The CDR3 here is CASSQPTGGRGNQPQHF. The CDR3 DNA follows: TGCGCCAGCAGCCAACCAACAGGGGGTCGAGGCAATCAGCCCCAGCATTTT.

CDR3 sequence reads: CASSYTGLVTGKVQFF. The DNA for the CDR3 is TGTGCCAGCAGCTATACGGGACTAGTCACGGGAAAAGTGCAGTTCTTC. The gene calls are TRBV5-4 and TRBJ2-1, with 8 bases identical to TRBD2. V shed 3 bases and J 12 bases; nucleotides not matched to a gene: 17. This CDR3 has 16 amino acids. In germline, CDR1 is SGHNT, CDR2 YYREEE (reference sequence).

V is TRBV18 and J is TRBJ1-2, with 7 bases that match TRBD1. The germline V gene has CDR1 KGHSH and CDR2 LQKENI. The CDR3 length is 14 residues. V lost 3 bases, J lost 8 bases, and 9 bases stayed unmatched. The CDR3 DNA follows: TGTGCCAGCTCACCCGGACAGGAGCTTGGAGGCTACACCTTC. Protein: CASSPGQELGGYTF.

The chain combines TRBV4-1 with TRBJ1-5; D is possibly TRBD1 (6 bases). The germline V gene has CDR1 MGHRA and CDR2 YSYEKL. The CDR3 is 17 residues long. The V end was cut by 4 bases, the J end by 2 bases, with 18 bases between. In DNA form, the CDR3 reads TGCGCCAGCAGCCTCCTTGGGGGGGGCGGCGGCAATCAGCCCCAGCATTTT. It translates to CASSLLGGGGGNQPQHF.

V and J are TRBV30 and TRBJ1-4; D is unclear. The germline CDR1 and CDR2 sequences are GTSNPN and SVGIG (reference sequence). The CDR3 loop spans 13 amino acids. V was cut by 4 bases and J by 8 bases, with 14 bases left in between. Written as DNA, the CDR3 is TGTGCCTGGAATCGGGGAATGGGAGAAAAACTGTTTTTT. It is translated as CAWNRGMGEKLFF.

This chain uses TRBV5-1 with TRBJ2-2; D tentatively fits TRBD1 or TRBD2 (5 bases each). V lost 7 bases and J 2 bases, leaving 15 bases between the germline ends. The CDR3 is made up of 15 amino acids. Germline values: CDR1 SGHRS, CDR2 YFSETQ. In nucleotides, the CDR3 is TGCGCCAGCGGCACCGGGACGAGTAACACCGGGGAGCTGTTTTTT. It yields the protein CASGTGTSNTGELFF.

The J gene is TRBJ2-5, the V gene TRBV5-1, with 9 nucleotides matching TRBD1. This CDR3 is built from 14 residues. Germline V gene data show CDR1 as SGHRS and CDR2 as YFSETQ. The V gene end was trimmed by 4 bases and the J gene end by 3 bases; junction bases not matched to a gene: 4. The CDR3: CASSRTGGKETQYF. CDR3 nucleotide sequence: TGCGCCAGCAGCCGAACAGGGGGCAAAGAGACCCAGTACTTC.

Only a few counts were recorded for this clone. This chain joins TRBV4-1 and TRBJ2-2; the D gene is possibly TRBD2 (5 bases). This CDR3 comprises 16 residues. The germline CDR1 and CDR2 sequences are MGHRA and YSYEKL. Between the trimmed V and J ends, which lost 0 bases and 0 bases, there was a span of 8 bases. CDR3 sequence reads: CASSQEAAANTGELFF. CDR3 coding DNA: TGCGCCAGCAGCCAAGAAGCAGCGGCGAACACCGGGGAGCTGTTTTTT.

V is TRBV2 and J is TRBJ2-2, with D unresolved. Germline V gene data show CDR1 as SNHLY and CDR2 as FYNNEI. Trimming stripped 7 bases from V and 2 bases from J, with 14 bases between. The CDR3 length is 15 residues. In nucleotides, the CDR3 is TGTGCCAGCAAAGGAACTATCATAAACACCGGGGAGCTGTTTTTT. Translating gives CASKGTIINTGELFF.

The chain carries TRBV19 and TRBJ1-5; a weak D match, TRBD1 (5 bases). Germline CDR1 LNHDA, CDR2 SQIVND (reference sequence). V was shortened by 4 bases and J by 1 base, with 14 bases between the two germline ends. This CDR3 has 16 amino acids. For the CDR3, the DNA is TGTGCCAGTAGTACCAGGGAGGGAAGGAGCAATCAGCCCCAGCATTTT. This sequence encodes CASSTREGRSNQPQHF.

This clone was detected only once. The rearrangement uses TRBV4-1 and TRBJ2-7, with D possibly matching TRBD1 (6 bases). The CDR3 length is 15 residues. The V end was cut by 1 base, the J end by 0 bases, with 10 bases between. Per germline, CDR1 MGHRA and CDR2 YSYEKL. CDR3 nucleotide sequence: TGCGCCAGCAGCCAAGGATCAGGGGTCTCCTACGAGCAGTACTTC. Amino acid sequence: CASSQGSGVSYEQYF.